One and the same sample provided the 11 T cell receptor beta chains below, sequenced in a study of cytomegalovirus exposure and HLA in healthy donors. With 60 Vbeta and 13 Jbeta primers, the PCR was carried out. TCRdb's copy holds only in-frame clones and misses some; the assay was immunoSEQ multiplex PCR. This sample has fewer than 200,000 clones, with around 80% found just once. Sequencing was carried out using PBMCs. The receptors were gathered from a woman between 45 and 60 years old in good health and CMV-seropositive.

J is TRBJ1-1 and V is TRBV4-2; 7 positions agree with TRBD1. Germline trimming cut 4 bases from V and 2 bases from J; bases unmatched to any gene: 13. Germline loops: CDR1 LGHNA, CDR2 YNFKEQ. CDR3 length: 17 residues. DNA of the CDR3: TGTGCCAGCAGCCGATTTGGGGCAGGGGGAGGAAACACTGAAGCTTTCTTT. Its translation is CASSRFGAGGGNTEAFF.

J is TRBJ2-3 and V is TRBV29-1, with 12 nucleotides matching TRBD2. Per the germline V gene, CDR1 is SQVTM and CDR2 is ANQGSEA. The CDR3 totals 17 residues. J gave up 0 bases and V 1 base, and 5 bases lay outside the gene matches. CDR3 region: CSVEGLAGGLSTDTQYF. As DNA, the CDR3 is TGCAGCGTTGAAGGGCTAGCGGGAGGGCTTAGCACAGATACGCAGTATTTT.

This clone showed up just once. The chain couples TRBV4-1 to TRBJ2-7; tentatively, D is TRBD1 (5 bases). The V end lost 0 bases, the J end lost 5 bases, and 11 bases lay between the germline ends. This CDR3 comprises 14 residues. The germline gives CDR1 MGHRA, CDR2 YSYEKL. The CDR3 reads CASSQEPGPHEQYF. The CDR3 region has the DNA TGCGCCAGCAGCCAAGAGCCAGGGCCCCACGAGCAGTACTTC.

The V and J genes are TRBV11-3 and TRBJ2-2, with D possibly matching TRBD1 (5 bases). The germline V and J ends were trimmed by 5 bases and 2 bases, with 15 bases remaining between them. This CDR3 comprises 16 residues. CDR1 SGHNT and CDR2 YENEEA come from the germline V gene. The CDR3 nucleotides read TGTGCCAGCAGCCCTAGAATCGACAGTAACACCGGGGAGCTGTTTTTT. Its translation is CASSPRIDSNTGELFF.

CDR3: CASSSRTSGGPAYEQYF. CDR3 sequence (DNA): TGTGCCAGCAGCTCCCGGACTAGCGGGGGGCCCGCCTACGAGCAGTACTTC. The rearrangement joins TRBV4-2 to TRBJ2-7; 14 nucleotides align to TRBD2. Trimming took 5 bases from V and 2 from J; bases not matched to a gene: 8. There are 17 residues in the CDR3. Germline V gene lookup returns CDR1 LGHNA and CDR2 YNFKEQ.

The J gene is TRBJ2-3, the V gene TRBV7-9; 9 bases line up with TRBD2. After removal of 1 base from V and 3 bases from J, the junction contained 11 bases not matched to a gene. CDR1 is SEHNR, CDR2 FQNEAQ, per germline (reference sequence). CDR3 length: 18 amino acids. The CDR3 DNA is TGTGCCAGCAGCTTAGTTGTGGCTAGCGGGAAGACGACAGATACGCAGTATTTT. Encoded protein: CASSLVVASGKTTDTQYF.

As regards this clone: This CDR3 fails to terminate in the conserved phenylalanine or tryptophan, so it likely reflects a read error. CDR3 sequence: CASSLGDRVDEAFL. The CDR3 nucleotides read TGTGCCAGCAGTTTAGGCGACAGGGTTGATGAAGCTTTCCTT. This chain joins TRBV27 and TRBJ1-1, with 7 nucleotides matching TRBD1. Germline CDR1 and CDR2: MNHEY and SMNVEV (reference sequence). Trimming at V came to 2 bases and at J to 7 bases, leaving 7 bases not matched to a gene. This CDR3 contains 14 residues.

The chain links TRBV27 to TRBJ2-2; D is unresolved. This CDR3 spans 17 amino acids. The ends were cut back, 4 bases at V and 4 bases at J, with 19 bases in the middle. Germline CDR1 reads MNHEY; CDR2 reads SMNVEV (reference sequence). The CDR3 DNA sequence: TGTGCCAGCAGTTCCTTAGAGGCACTATCGGGCACCGGGGAGCTGTTTTTT. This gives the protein CASSSLEALSGTGELFF.

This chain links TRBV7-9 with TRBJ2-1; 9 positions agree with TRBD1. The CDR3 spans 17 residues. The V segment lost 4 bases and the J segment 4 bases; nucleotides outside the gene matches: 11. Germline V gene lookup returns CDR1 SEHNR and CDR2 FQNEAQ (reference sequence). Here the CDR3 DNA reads TGTGCCAGCAGCTCTTTTGATCCGGGACAGGGATACAATGAGCAGTTCTTC. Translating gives CASSSFDPGQGYNEQFF. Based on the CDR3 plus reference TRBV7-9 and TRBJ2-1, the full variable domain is DTGVSQNPRHKITKRGQNVTFRCDPISEHNRLYWYRQTLGQGPEFLTYFQNEAQLEKSRLLSDRFSAERPKGSFSTLEIQRTEQGDSAMYLCASSSFDPGQGYNEQFFGPGTRLTVL.

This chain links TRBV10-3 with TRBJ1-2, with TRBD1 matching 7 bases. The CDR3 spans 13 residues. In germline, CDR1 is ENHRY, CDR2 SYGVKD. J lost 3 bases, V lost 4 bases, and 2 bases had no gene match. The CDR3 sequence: CAISVTGYYGYTF. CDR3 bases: TGTGCCATCAGTGTGACAGGGTACTATGGCTACACCTTC.

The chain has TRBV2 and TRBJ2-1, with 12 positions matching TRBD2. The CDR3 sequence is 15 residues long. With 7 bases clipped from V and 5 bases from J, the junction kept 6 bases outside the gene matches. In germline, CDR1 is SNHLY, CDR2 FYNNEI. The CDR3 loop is CASTRRTSGDNEQFF. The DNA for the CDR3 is TGTGCCAGCACCCGAAGGACTAGCGGGGACAATGAGCAGTTCTTC.